Listed here is a single T cell receptor (beta chain). What it binds is not known. In each case, RNA was isolated and then reverse transcribed into cDNA as the sequencing template. This table comes from immunoSEQ multiplex PCR, and its TCRdb copy is limited to in-frame clones, with some not included. Here the sample spans some 170,000 clones, roughly 66% being singletons. This entry comes from a study of CD8+ T cells in alopecia areata. Study-wide context: Those treated were given oral tofacitinib at 5 to 10 mg twice daily. Study-wide points: Normal skin's resident alphabeta T cells are sequenced alongside lesional scalp T cells. Lesional scalp, notably in alopecia totalis/universalis, had clonality above that of normal scalp.

Those with alopecia areata gave lesional scalp punch biopsies and peripheral blood. This CDR3 is built from 14 residues. Germline values: CDR1 SEHNR, CDR2 FQNEAQ (reference sequence). V lost 5 bases and J lost 1, with 11 bases in between. The TCR sequence derives from a human donor with alopecia areata. The source was CD8+ T cells sorted from blood, collected at week 0. The rearrangement joins TRBV7-9 to TRBJ1-1; D unclear. The CDR3 DNA sequence: TGTGCCAGCAGCCCACCTGGCGGGAACACTGAAGCTTTCTTT. Amino acids: CASSPPGGNTEAFF.